One T cell receptor beta chain is described in this entry. Germline V gene data show CDR1 as MDHEN and CDR2 as SYDVKM. This CDR3 contains 16 residues. V shed 5 bases and J 0 bases; nucleotides not matched to a gene: 9. These data originate in a study of blood T cell repertoires in COVID-19. The data were produced by immunoSEQ multiplex PCR, yet TCRdb's version contains in-frame clones alone and is incomplete. The sample carries 80,000 or so clones, about four fifths recorded once. The rearrangement links TRBV28 to TRBJ1-1, with 7 bases aligning to TRBD1. This clonotype was obtained from a woman in her 70s with acute or convalescent COVID-19. Sequencing was performed on peripheral blood. CDR3 bases: TGTGCCAGCAGTGTTACAGGGGTATCCCTGAACACTGAAGCTTTCTTT. Residues: CASSVTGVSLNTEAFF.